The next 27 T cell receptor beta chains were all read from a single sample in a study of T cell responses to AZD1222 COVID-19 vaccine. Sequenced by immunoSEQ multiplex PCR; TCRdb stores in-frame clones only, minus some. The sample holds about 150,000 clones, approximately 89% seen once. This specimen was peripheral blood, taken 28 days after the second AZD1222 dose. The receptors derive from an adult who received the AZD1222 COVID-19 vaccine.

V and J are TRBV28 and TRBJ1-3; 7 bases fit TRBD1. This CDR3 is 15 amino acids long. Per the germline V gene, CDR1 is MDHEN and CDR2 is SYDVKM. The V and J ends lost 6 bases and 5 bases, in that order; junction bases with no gene match: 10. In nucleotides, the CDR3 is TGTGCCAGCAGCCTCACCGGGACAGCCAGAAACACCATATATTTT. Translated: CASSLTGTARNTIYF.

V gene TRBV28 combines with J gene TRBJ2-7; D might be TRBD1 (5 bases). CDR1 is MDHEN, CDR2 SYDVKM, per germline. Trimming took 10 bases from V and 5 from J, leaving 12 bases between them. CDR3 length: 11 residues. The CDR3 DNA reads as TGTGCCAATTCCTCCAGGGACGAGCAGTACTTC. Translated, it gives CANSSRDEQYF. Based on the CDR3 plus reference TRBV28 and TRBJ2-7, the full variable domain is DVKVTQSSRYLVKRTGEKVFLECVQDMDHENMFWYRQDPGLGLRLIYFSYDVKMKEKGDIPEGYSVSREKKERFSLILESASTNQTSMYLCANSSRDEQYFGPGTRLTVT.

This clone was recorded only once. The chain carries TRBV7-8 and TRBJ2-3, with no clear D. Germline loops: CDR1 SGHVS, CDR2 FQNEAQ. The CDR3 is made up of 19 amino acids. V was pared by 1 base and J by 2 bases, with 22 bases between. The CDR3 here is CASSLVRHKAGSFTDTQYF. The CDR3 nucleotides are TGTGCCAGCAGCTTAGTCCGGCACAAGGCAGGCTCTTTCACAGATACGCAGTATTTT.

The chain is built from TRBV30 and TRBJ2-4, with a tentative D call TRBD2 (7 bases). The V gene's germline CDR1 is GTSNPN and CDR2 SVGIG (reference sequence). The CDR3 is 14 residues long. Between the trimmed V and J ends, which lost 5 bases and 6 bases, there was a span of 17 bases. Written as DNA, the CDR3 is TGTGCCTGGCAACTGGGGGGGCCGGGAAACATTCAGTACTTC. Translating gives CAWQLGGPGNIQYF.

The chain couples TRBV4-1 to TRBJ2-7, with TRBD2 identical over 8 bases. With V trimmed by 0 bases and J by 0 bases, 4 bases remained unmatched. The V gene's germline CDR1 is MGHRA and CDR2 YSYEKL. CDR3 length: 16 amino acids. The CDR3 bases are TGCGCCAGCAGCCAAGACCTCCGGGAGGGCTCCTACGAGCAGTACTTC. Translated, it gives CASSQDLREGSYEQYF.

J is TRBJ2-3 and V is TRBV28; D call uncertain. V was cut by 4 bases and J by 4 bases, with 15 bases left in between. The CDR3 consists of 15 residues. Germline CDR1 and CDR2: MDHEN and SYDVKM. The CDR3 nucleotides read TGTGCCAGCAGTTCCACGACAATTAGGGCAGATACGCAGTATTTT. Amino acid sequence: CASSSTTIRADTQYF.

The rearrangement uses TRBV5-4 and TRBJ1-5; D is uncertain. CDR3 length: 12 residues. With 0 bases removed from V and 11 bases from J, the gap between germline ends came to 9 bases. Per germline, CDR1 SGHNT and CDR2 YYREEE (reference sequence). The CDR3 is CASSLDRQAQHF. For the CDR3, the DNA is TGTGCCAGCAGCTTGGACAGACAAGCCCAGCATTTT. The complete variable domain, with remaining parts taken from reference TRBV5-4 and TRBJ1-5, reads ETGVTQSPTHLIKTRGQQVTLRCSSQSGHNTVSWYQQALGQGPQFIFQYYREEENGRGNFPPRFSGLQFPNYSSELNVNALELDDSALYLCASSLDRQAQHFGDGTRLSIL.

The chain joins TRBV11-2 to TRBJ2-3; D remains ambiguous. The CDR3 contains 13 residues. With 11 bases removed from V and 1 base from J, the gap between germline ends came to 13 bases. CDR1 and CDR2 (germline): SGHAT, FQNNGV. The CDR3 spells CAAPVPGTDTQYF. DNA for the CDR3: TGTGCCGCCCCCGTCCCTGGCACAGATACGCAGTATTTT.

The gene calls are TRBV11-2 and TRBJ2-3; tentatively, D is TRBD2 (6 bases). Trimming took off 1 base at V and 8 bases at J, with 13 bases between the two ends. The CDR3 runs to 14 residues. CDR1 SGHAT and CDR2 FQNNGV come from the germline V gene. CDR3 DNA: TGTGCCAGCAGCTTAGGAGGGCTAGCGTCTACGCAGTATTTT. This translates into CASSLGGLASTQYF.

The chain joins TRBV6-4 to TRBJ2-1, with D tentatively TRBD2 (5 bases). Germline V CDR1 and CDR2: MRHNA, SNTAGT. This CDR3 spans 12 amino acids. V dropped 2 bases and J dropped 15 bases, with 14 bases sitting between them. The CDR3 here is CASSDRGTELFF. The DNA of the CDR3 is TGTGCCAGCAGTGACCGGGGAACAGAACTGTTCTTC.

The V gene is TRBV4-1, the J gene TRBJ1-1, with unresolved D. V lost 1 base, J lost 4 bases, and 10 bases lay in between. CDR3 size: 14 residues. Germline CDR1 is MGHRA and CDR2 is YSYEKL. CDR3 residues: CASSQVGESTEAFF. Here the CDR3 DNA reads TGCGCCAGCAGCCAAGTGGGTGAGAGCACTGAAGCTTTCTTT.

V and J are TRBV5-1 and TRBJ1-2, with 8 bases aligning to TRBD1. Germline CDR1 and CDR2: SGHRS and YFSETQ. CDR3 size: 15 residues. Trimming cost V 2 bases and J 4 bases; bases outside gene matches: 7. In nucleotides, the CDR3 is TGCGCCAGCAGCTTTCCGGGACAGGAAGCCTATGGCTACACCTTC. Translating gives CASSFPGQEAYGYTF.

This rearrangement joins TRBV4-1 to TRBJ1-1; the D gene is possibly TRBD1 (6 bases). There are 14 residues in the CDR3. Germline assignment: CDR1 MGHRA and CDR2 YSYEKL. Trimming shortened V by 0 bases and J by 10 bases, and 15 bases separated the two germline ends. The CDR3 DNA sequence: TGCGCCAGCAGCCAAGATGTGGGGGGCTTGGGAGCTTTCTTT. Translated, it gives CASSQDVGGLGAFF.

This clone was seen only once. The rearrangement joins TRBV15 to TRBJ2-2, with a tentative D call TRBD2 (5 bases). The V end was cut by 5 bases, the J end by 4 bases, with 8 bases between. The CDR3 length is 13 residues. Germline-derived CDR1 and CDR2 are LNHNV and YYDKDF (reference sequence). The CDR3 sequence: CATSRLATGELFF. CDR3 nucleotide sequence: TGTGCCACCAGCCGGCTAGCCACCGGGGAGCTGTTTTTT.

The V gene is TRBV18, the J gene TRBJ2-5; 10 bases line up with TRBD1. The V gene's germline CDR1 is KGHSH and CDR2 LQKENI. The CDR3 covers 15 residues. With 7 bases clipped from V and 5 bases from J, the junction kept 10 bases outside the gene matches. CDR3 protein: CASFSGTGEGETQYF. The CDR3 coding sequence is TGTGCCAGCTTCTCCGGGACAGGGGAAGGGGAGACCCAGTACTTC. The variable domain in full, completed from reference TRBV18 and TRBJ2-5, reads NAGVMQNPRHLVRRRGQEARLRCSPMKGHSHVYWYRQLPEEGLKFMVYLQKENIIDESGMPKERFSAEFPKEGPSILRIQQVVRGDSAAYFCASFSGTGEGETQYFGPGTRLLVL.

The rearrangement links TRBV2 to TRBJ1-1; D is uncertain. There are 11 residues in the CDR3. Per the germline V gene, CDR1 is SNHLY and CDR2 is FYNNEI. The ends were cut back, 8 bases at V and 0 bases at J, with 4 bases in the middle. Here the CDR3 DNA reads TGTGCCAGCCTATTGAACACTGAAGCTTTCTTT. Residues: CASLLNTEAFF.

The rearrangement uses TRBV5-1 and TRBJ2-2; possible D gene TRBD2, 5 bases. Germline CDR1 is SGHRS and CDR2 is YFSETQ. The CDR3 totals 15 residues. Trimming cost V 0 bases and J 5 bases, with 11 bases left between them. The CDR3 protein is CASSLAGRGTGELFF. CDR3 DNA: TGCGCCAGCAGCTTGGCGGGCCGAGGGACCGGGGAGCTGTTTTTT.

This rearrangement joins TRBV6-5 to TRBJ2-3; possible D gene TRBD2, 6 bases. This CDR3 has 15 amino acids. Germline lookup yields CDR1 MNHEY and CDR2 SVGAGI. V was cut by 0 bases and J by 1 base, with 8 bases left in between. DNA of the CDR3: TGTGCCAGCAGTTACTCTGCTAGCGGCACAGATACGCAGTATTTT. It encodes CASSYSASGTDTQYF.

This sequence joins TRBV11-1 and TRBJ2-5; a possible D gene is TRBD1 (5 bases). Germline V lookup: CDR1 SGHAT, CDR2 FQDESV (reference sequence). The length of the CDR3 is 16 residues. V lost 1 base to trimming and J lost 2 bases, with 14 bases between them. The CDR3 loop is CASSLVLPGHQETQYF. The CDR3 DNA follows: TGTGCCAGCAGCTTAGTTTTACCAGGGCATCAAGAGACCCAGTACTTC.

This sequence joins TRBV9 and TRBJ2-5; D unclear. This CDR3 is 16 amino acids long. CDR1 and CDR2 (germline): SGDLS, YYNGEE. Between the trimmed V and J ends, which lost 0 bases and 3 bases, there was a span of 15 bases. The CDR3 region is CASSVGGSGLKETQYF. The CDR3 DNA sequence: TGTGCCAGCAGCGTAGGAGGCTCCGGGCTAAAAGAGACCCAGTACTTC. The full variable domain, with the rest looked up from reference TRBV9 and TRBJ2-5, is DSGVTQTPKHLITATGQRVTLRCSPRSGDLSVYWYQQSLDQGLQFLIQYYNGEERAKGNILERFSAQQFPDLHSELNLSSLELGDSALYFCASSVGGSGLKETQYFGPGTRLLVL.

The genes are TRBV2 and TRBJ1-1, with 8 nucleotides matching TRBD1. This CDR3 spans 13 amino acids. The V gene's germline CDR1 is SNHLY and CDR2 FYNNEI. The junction had 4 bases not matched to a gene; V was cut back by 6 bases and J by 4 bases. This CDR3 is CASRLTGGTEAFF. The CDR3 bases are TGTGCCAGCAGACTCACAGGGGGCACTGAAGCTTTCTTT. Together with reference TRBV2 and TRBJ1-1, the CDR3 gives the full variable domain: EPEVTQTPSHQVTQMGQEVILRCVPISNHLYFYWYRQILGQKVEFLVSFYNNEISEKSEIFDDQFSVERPDGSNFTLKIRSTKLEDSAMYFCASRLTGGTEAFFGQGTRLTVV.

The V and J genes are TRBV4-1 and TRBJ1-3, with 7 bases matching TRBD1. The trim removed 1 base at V and 2 bases at J, leaving 5 bases unmatched. The CDR3 is 16 residues long. The germline gives CDR1 MGHRA, CDR2 YSYEKL. CDR3 sequence (DNA): TGCGCCAGCAGCCAAGCTGACAGGGACCCTGGAAACACCATATATTTT. Translated, it gives CASSQADRDPGNTIYF.

The rearrangement joins TRBV5-1 to TRBJ1-2; 8 nucleotides line up with TRBD1. This CDR3 region has 14 residues. CDR1 SGHRS and CDR2 YFSETQ come from the germline V gene. V shed 2 bases, J shed 2 bases, and the junction held 2 bases outside the gene matches. The CDR3: CASSLWDRNYGYTF. In DNA, the CDR3 is TGCGCCAGCAGCTTATGGGACAGGAACTATGGCTACACCTTC.

CDR3 coding DNA: TGTGCCAGCAGTCCCGCGAACACCGGGGAGCTGTTTTTT. Encoded protein: CASSPANTGELFF. This sequence joins TRBV27 and TRBJ2-2; D ambiguous. Germline V gene data show CDR1 as MNHEY and CDR2 as SMNVEV (reference sequence). Trimming removed 5 bases at V and 0 bases at J, with 4 bases between. This CDR3 region has 13 residues.

This clone has just one count. This sequence joins TRBV7-2 and TRBJ2-7; TRBD2 matches at 8 bases. V shed 5 bases and J 4 bases; nucleotides not matched to a gene: 10. The CDR3 totals 15 residues. Per the germline V gene, CDR1 is SGHTA and CDR2 is FQGNSA. The CDR3 nucleotides read TGTGCCAGCAGCATCCAAGCGGGAGCGGAGTACGAGCAGTACTTC. This translates into CASSIQAGAEYEQYF.

As DNA, the CDR3 is TGCAGCGTTTTGACTAGCGGGGACAATGAGCAGTTCTTC. It codes for CSVLTSGDNEQFF. This chain uses TRBV29-1 with TRBJ2-1; TRBD2 matches 11 bases. The CDR3 covers 13 residues. CDR1 is SQVTM, CDR2 ANQGSEA, per germline. The V gene end was trimmed by 5 bases and the J gene end by 5 bases; junction bases not matched to a gene: 2.

The rearrangement links TRBV30 to TRBJ1-1; D is unclear. This CDR3 has 12 residues. V was cut by 2 bases and J by 7 bases, with 11 bases left in between. Germline V lookup: CDR1 GTSNPN, CDR2 SVGIG (reference sequence). This chain's CDR3 is CAWSYGLYEAFF. The CDR3 nucleotides are TGTGCCTGGAGTTACGGACTCTATGAAGCTTTCTTT.